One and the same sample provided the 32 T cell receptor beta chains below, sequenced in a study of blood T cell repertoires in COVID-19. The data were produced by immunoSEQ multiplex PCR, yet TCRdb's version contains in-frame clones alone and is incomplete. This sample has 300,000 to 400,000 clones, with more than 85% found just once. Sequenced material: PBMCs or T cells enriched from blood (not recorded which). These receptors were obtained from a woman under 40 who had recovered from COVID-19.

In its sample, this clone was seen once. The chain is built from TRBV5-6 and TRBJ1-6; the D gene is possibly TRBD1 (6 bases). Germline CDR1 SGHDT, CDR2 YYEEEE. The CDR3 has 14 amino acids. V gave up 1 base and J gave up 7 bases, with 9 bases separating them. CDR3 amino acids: CASSLSQGNSPLHF. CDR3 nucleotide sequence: TGTGCCAGCAGCTTGAGTCAGGGGAATTCACCCCTCCACTTT.

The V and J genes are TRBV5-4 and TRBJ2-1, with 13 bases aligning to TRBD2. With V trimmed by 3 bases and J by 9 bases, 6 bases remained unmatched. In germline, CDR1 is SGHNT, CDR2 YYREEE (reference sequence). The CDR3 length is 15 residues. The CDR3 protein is CASSSRTSGGFEQFF. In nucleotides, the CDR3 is TGTGCCAGCAGCTCCCGGACTAGCGGGGGATTTGAGCAGTTCTTC. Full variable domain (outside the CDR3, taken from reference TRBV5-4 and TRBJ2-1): ETGVTQSPTHLIKTRGQQVTLRCSSQSGHNTVSWYQQALGQGPQFIFQYYREEENGRGNFPPRFSGLQFPNYSSELNVNALELDDSALYLCASSSRTSGGFEQFFGPGTRLTVL.

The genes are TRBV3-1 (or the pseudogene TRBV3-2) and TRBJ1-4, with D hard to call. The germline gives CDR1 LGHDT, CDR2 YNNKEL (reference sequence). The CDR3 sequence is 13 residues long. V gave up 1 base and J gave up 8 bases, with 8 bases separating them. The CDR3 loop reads CASSQVGGEKLFF. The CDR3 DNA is TGTGCCAGCAGCCAAGTCGGAGGAGAAAAACTGTTTTTT.

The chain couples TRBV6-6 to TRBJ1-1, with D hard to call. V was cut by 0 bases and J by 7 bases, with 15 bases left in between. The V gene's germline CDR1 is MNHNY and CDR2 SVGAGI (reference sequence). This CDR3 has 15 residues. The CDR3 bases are TGTGCCAGCAGTTACTCACGAGCCCGCAACGGTGAAGCTTTCTTT. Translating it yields CASSYSRARNGEAFF.

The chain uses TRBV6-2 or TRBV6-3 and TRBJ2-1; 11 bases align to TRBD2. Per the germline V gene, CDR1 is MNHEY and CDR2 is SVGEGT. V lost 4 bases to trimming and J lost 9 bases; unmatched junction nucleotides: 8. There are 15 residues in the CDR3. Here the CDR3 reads CASSFSGGALVEQFF. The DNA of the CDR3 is TGTGCCAGCAGTTTTAGCGGGGGGGCCCTTGTTGAGCAGTTCTTC.

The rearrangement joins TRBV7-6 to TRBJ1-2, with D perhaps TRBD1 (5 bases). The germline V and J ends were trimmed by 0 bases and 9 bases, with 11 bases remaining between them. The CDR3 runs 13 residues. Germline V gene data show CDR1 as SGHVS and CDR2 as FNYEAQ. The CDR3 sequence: CASSLASGGSYTF. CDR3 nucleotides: TGTGCCAGCAGCTTAGCGTCGGGGGGGAGCTACACCTTC.

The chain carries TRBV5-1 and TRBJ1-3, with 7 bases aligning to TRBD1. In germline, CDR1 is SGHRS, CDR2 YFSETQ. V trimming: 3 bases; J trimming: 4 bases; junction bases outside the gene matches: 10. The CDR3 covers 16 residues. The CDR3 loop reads CASSSNPTGDGNTIYF. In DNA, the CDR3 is TGCGCCAGCAGCTCTAATCCTACAGGGGACGGAAACACCATATATTTT.

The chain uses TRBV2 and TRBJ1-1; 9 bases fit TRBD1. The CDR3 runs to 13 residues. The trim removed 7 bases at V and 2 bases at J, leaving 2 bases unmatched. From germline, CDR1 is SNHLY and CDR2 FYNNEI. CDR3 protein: CASKQGANTEAFF. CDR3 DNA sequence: TGTGCCAGCAAACAGGGGGCTAACACTGAAGCTTTCTTT.

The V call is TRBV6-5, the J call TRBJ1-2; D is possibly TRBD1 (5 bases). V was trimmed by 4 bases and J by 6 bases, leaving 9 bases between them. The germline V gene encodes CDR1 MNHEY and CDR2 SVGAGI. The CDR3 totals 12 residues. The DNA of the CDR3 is TGTGCCAGCAGTTTGGCAGGGCATGGCTACACCTTC. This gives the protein CASSLAGHGYTF.

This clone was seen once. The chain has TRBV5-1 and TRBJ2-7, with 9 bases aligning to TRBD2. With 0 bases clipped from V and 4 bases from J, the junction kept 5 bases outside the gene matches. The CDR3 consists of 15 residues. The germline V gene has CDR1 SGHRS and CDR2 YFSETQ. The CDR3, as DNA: TGCGCCAGCAGCTTGGCGGCTAGCGGGGTTTACGAGCAGTACTTC. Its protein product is CASSLAASGVYEQYF.

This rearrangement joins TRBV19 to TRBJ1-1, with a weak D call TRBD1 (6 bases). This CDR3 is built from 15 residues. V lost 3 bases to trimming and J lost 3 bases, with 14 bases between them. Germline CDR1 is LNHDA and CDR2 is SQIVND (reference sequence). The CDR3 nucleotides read TGTGCCAGTAGTATTGGGCAGGGGAGGGACACTGAAGCTTTCTTT. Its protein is CASSIGQGRDTEAFF.

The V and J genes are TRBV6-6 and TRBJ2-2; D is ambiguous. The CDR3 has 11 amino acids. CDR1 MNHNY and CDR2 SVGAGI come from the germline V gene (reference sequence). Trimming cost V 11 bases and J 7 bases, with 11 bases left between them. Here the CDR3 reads CAGRGNGELFF. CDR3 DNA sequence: TGTGCCGGCCGAGGTAACGGGGAGCTGTTTTTT.

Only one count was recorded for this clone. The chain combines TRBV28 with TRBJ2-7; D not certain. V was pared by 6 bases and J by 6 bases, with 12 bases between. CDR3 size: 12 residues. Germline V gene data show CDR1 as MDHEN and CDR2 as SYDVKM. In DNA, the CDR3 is TGTGCCAGCAGGTATGGTCGCGGCGAGCAGTACTTC. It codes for CASRYGRGEQYF. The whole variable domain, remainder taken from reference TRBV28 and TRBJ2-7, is DVKVTQSSRYLVKRTGEKVFLECVQDMDHENMFWYRQDPGLGLRLIYFSYDVKMKEKGDIPEGYSVSREKKERFSLILESASTNQTSMYLCASRYGRGEQYFGPGTRLTVT.

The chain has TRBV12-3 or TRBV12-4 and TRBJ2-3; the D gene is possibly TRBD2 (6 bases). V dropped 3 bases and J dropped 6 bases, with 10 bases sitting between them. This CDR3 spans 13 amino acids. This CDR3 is CASSLGGRDTQYF. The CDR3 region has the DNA TGTGCCAGCAGTTTGGGGGGAAGGGATACGCAGTATTTT.

The CDR3 bases are TGCGCCAGCAGCTTGGATTCGTCAGGGGGAACTGAAGCTTTCTTT. This sequence encodes CASSLDSSGGTEAFF. The chain uses TRBV5-1 and TRBJ1-1; TRBD1 matches at 7 bases. Germline V gene sequence: CDR1 SGHRS, CDR2 YFSETQ. The CDR3 spans 15 residues. J was trimmed by 5 bases and V by 0 bases; bases with no gene match: 7.

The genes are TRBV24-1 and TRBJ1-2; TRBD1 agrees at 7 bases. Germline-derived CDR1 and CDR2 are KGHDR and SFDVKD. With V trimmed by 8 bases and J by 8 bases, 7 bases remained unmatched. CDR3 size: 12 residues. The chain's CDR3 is CATITGDEGYTF. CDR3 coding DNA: TGTGCCACCATCACAGGGGACGAGGGCTACACCTTC.

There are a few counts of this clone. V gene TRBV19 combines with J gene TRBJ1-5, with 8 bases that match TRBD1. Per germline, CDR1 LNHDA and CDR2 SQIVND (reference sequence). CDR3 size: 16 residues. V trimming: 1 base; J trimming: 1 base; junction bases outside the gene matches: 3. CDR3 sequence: CASSIAWTGSNQPQHF. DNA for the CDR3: TGTGCCAGTAGTATAGCCTGGACAGGGAGCAATCAGCCCCAGCATTTT.

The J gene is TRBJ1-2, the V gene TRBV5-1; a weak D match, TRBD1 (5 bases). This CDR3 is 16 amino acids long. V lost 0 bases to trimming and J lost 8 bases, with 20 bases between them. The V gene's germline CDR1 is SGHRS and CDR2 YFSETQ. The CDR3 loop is CASSLAVGSPGEGYTF. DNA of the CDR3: TGCGCCAGCAGCTTGGCCGTCGGCAGCCCGGGGGAAGGCTACACCTTC. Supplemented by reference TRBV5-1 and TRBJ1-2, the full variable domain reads KAGVTQTPRYLIKTRGQQVTLSCSPISGHRSVSWYQQTPGQGLQFLFEYFSETQRNKGNFPGRFSGRQFSNSRSEMNVSTLELGDSALYLCASSLAVGSPGEGYTFGSGTRLTVV.

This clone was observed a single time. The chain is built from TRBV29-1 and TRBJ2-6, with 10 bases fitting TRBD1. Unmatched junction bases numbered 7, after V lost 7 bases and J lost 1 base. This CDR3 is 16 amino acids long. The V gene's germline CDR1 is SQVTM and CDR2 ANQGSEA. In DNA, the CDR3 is TGCAGCGCTAGGACAGGGGGAAATTCTGGGGCCAACGTCCTGACTTTC. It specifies CSARTGGNSGANVLTF.

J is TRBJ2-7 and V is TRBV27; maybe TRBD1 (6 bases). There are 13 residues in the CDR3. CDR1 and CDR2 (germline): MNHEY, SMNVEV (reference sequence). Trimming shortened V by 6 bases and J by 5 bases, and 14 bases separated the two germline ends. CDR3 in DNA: TGTGCCAGCAGAGGTGCAGGGGTCCACGAGCAGTACTTC. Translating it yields CASRGAGVHEQYF.

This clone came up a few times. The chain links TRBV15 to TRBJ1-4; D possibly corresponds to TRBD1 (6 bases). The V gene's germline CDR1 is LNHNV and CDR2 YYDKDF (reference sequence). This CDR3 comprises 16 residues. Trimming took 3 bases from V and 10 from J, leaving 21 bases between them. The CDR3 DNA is TGTGCCACCAGCAGTACCCTGACAGACAGGAGCCCAAAACTGTTTTTT. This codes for CATSSTLTDRSPKLFF.

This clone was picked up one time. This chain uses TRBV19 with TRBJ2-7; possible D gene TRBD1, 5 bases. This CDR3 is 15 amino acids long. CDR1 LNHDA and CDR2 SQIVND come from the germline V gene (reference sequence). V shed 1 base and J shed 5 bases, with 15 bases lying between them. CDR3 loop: CASSIVAGLAHEQYF. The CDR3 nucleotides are TGTGCCAGTAGTATAGTTGCAGGGCTGGCTCACGAGCAGTACTTC.

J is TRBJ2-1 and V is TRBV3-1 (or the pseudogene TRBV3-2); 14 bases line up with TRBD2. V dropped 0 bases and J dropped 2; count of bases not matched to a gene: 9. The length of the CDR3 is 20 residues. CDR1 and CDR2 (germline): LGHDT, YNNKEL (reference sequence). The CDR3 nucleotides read TGTGCCAGCAGCCAAGATCCAGGGACTAGCGGGGGATCGACCTACAATGAGCAGTTCTTC. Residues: CASSQDPGTSGGSTYNEQFF.

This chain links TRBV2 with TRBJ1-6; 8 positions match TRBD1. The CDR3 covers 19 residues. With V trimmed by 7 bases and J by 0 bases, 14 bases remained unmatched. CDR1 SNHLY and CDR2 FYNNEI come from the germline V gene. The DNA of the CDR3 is TGTGCCAGCACCCTCCCGGAGGGGACAGGAGTCTCCTATAATTCACCCCTCCACTTT. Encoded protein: CASTLPEGTGVSYNSPLHF.

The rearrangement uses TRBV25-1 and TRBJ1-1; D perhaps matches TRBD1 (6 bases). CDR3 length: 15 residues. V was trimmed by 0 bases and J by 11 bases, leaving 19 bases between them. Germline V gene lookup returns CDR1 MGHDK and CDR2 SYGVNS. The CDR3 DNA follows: TGTGCCAGCAGTGAATATAAAGGGGGAGCCCGTGACGCTTTCTTT. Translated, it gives CASSEYKGGARDAFF.

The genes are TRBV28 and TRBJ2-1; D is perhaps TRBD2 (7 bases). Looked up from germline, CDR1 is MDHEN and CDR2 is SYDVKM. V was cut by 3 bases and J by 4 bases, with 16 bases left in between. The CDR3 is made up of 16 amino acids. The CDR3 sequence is CASSFLSAGAYNEQFF. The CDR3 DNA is TGTGCCAGCAGTTTTCTTTCGGCGGGGGCATACAATGAGCAGTTCTTC.

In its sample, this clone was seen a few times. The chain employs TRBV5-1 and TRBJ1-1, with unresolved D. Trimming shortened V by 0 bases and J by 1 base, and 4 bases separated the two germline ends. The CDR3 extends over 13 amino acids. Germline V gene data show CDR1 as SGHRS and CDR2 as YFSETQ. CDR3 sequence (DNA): TGCGCCAGCAGCTTGGCCCAGAACACTGAAGCTTTCTTT. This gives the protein CASSLAQNTEAFF.

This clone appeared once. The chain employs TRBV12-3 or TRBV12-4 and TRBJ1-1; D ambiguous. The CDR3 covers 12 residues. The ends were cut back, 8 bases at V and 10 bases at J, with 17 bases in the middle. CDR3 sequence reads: CASGRSGVGAFF. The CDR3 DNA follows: TGTGCCAGCGGCCGGAGCGGGGTAGGAGCTTTCTTT.

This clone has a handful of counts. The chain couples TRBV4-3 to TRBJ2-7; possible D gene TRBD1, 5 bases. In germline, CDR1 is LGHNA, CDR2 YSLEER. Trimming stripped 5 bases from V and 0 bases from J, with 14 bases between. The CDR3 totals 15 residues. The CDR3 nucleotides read TGCGCCAGCAGCTTACACTCCCAGGGCTCCTACGAGCAGTACTTC. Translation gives CASSLHSQGSYEQYF.

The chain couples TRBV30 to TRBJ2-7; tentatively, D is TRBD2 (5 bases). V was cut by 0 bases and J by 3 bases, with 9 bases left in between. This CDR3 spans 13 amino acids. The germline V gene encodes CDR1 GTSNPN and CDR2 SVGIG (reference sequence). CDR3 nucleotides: TGTGCCTGGAGTGTGGGAGCCCACTACGAGCAGTACTTC. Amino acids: CAWSVGAHYEQYF.

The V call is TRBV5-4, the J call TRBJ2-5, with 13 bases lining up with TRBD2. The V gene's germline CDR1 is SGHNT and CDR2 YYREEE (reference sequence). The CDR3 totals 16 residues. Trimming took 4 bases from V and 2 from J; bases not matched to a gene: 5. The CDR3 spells CASSRQLAGGQETQYF. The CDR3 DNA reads TGTGCCAGCAGCAGGCAACTAGCGGGGGGGCAAGAGACCCAGTACTTC.

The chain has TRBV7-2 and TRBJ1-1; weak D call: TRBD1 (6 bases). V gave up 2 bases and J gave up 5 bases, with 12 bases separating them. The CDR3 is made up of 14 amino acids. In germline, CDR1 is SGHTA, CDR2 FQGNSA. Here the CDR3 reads CASSLQGKGTEAFF. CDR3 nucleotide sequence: TGTGCCAGCAGCTTACAGGGGAAAGGGACTGAAGCTTTCTTT. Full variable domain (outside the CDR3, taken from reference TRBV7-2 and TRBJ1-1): GAGVSQSPSNKVTEKGKDVELRCDPISGHTALYWYRQSLGQGLEFLIYFQGNSAPDKSGLPSDRFSAERTGGSVSTLTIQRTQQEDSAVYLCASSLQGKGTEAFFGQGTRLTVV.